One and the same sample provided the 3 T cell receptor beta chains below, sequenced in a study of blood T cell repertoires in COVID-19. The protocol was immunoSEQ multiplex PCR, while the TCRdb copy is restricted to in-frame clones and leaves out a portion. Among 300,000 to 350,000 clones listed, 90% were seen once. Sequencing was carried out using peripheral blood. The receptor set was obtained from a woman younger than 45 with COVID-19, enrolled during active disease.

The chain joins TRBV4-1 to TRBJ2-2, with a tentative D call TRBD2 (6 bases). Germline V gene data show CDR1 as MGHRA and CDR2 as YSYEKL. The CDR3 has 14 amino acids. Trimming shortened V by 1 base and J by 7 bases, and 10 bases separated the two germline ends. CDR3 nucleotides: TGCGCCAGCAGCCAAGCGGGAGCCGGCGGGGAGCTGTTTTTT. Residues: CASSQAGAGGELFF.

The V call is TRBV2, the J call TRBJ1-2; no clear D gene. CDR3 size: 13 residues. Germline V lookup: CDR1 SNHLY, CDR2 FYNNEI. V dropped 2 bases and J dropped 7 bases, with 11 bases sitting between them. The CDR3 DNA is TGTGCCAGCAGTGAAATTTCAGCAGGTGGCTACACCTTC. It translates to CASSEISAGGYTF.

This rearrangement joins TRBV5-4 to TRBJ2-2; 16 nucleotides align to TRBD2. Germline V CDR1 and CDR2: SGHNT, YYREEE (reference sequence). V trimming: 4 bases; J trimming: 4 bases; junction bases outside the gene matches: 4. The CDR3 spans 17 residues. The DNA for the CDR3 is TGTGCCAGCAGCCCGGGGACTAGCGGGAGGGTCACCGGGGAGCTGTTTTTT. This sequence encodes CASSPGTSGRVTGELFF.